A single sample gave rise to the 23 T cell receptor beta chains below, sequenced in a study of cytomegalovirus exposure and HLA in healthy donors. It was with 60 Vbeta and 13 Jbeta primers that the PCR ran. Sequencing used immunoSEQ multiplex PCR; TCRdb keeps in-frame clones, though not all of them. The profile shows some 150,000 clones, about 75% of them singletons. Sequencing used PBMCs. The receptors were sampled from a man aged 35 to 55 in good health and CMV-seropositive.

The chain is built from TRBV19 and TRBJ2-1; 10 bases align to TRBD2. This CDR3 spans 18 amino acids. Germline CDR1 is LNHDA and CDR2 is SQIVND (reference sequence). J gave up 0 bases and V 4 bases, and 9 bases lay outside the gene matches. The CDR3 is CASSTQGLARSSYNEQFF. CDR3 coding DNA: TGTGCCAGTAGTACCCAGGGACTAGCGAGGAGCTCCTACAATGAGCAGTTCTTC.

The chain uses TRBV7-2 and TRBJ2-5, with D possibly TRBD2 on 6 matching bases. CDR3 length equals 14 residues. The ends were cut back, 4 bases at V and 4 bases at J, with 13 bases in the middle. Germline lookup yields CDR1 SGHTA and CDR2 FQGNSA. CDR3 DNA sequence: TGTGCCAGCAGCTCACTAGCATCCCGAGAGACCCAGTACTTC. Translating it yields CASSSLASRETQYF.

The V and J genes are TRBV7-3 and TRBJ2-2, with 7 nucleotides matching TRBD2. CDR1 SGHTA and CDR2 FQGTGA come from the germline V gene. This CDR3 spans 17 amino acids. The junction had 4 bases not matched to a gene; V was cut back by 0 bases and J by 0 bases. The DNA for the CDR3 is TGTGCCAGCAGCTTAACTTCAGCGGGATCGAACACCGGGGAGCTGTTTTTT. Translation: CASSLTSAGSNTGELFF.

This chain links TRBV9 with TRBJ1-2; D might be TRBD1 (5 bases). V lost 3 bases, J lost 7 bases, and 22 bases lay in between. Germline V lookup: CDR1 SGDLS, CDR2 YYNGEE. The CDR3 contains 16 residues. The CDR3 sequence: CASSAFSGSGNGGYTF. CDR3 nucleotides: TGTGCCAGCAGCGCCTTCTCAGGGTCAGGGAATGGTGGCTACACCTTC.

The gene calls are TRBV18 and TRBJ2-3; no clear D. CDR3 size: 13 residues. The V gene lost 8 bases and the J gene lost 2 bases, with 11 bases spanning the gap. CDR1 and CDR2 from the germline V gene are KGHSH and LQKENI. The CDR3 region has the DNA TGTGCCAGCATAGACGGAGTCACAGATACGCAGTATTTT. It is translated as CASIDGVTDTQYF.

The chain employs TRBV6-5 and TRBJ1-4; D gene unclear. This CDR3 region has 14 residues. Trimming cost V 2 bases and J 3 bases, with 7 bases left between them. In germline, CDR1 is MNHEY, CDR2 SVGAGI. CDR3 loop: CASSYVAANEKLFF. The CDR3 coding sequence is TGTGCCAGCAGTTACGTAGCAGCTAATGAAAAACTGTTTTTT.

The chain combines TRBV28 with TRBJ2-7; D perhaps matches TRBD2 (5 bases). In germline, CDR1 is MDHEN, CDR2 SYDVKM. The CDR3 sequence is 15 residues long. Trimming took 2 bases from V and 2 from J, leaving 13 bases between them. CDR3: CASSLVGSLAYEQYF. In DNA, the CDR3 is TGTGCCAGCAGTTTAGTGGGGAGTTTGGCCTACGAGCAGTACTTC.

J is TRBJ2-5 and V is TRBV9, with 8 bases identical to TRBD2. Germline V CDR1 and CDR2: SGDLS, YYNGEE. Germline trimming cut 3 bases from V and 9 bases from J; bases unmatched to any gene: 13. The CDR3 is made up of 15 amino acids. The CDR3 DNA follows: TGTGCCAGCAGCGCCCCGGGGGGGCAGACCCCGGCCCAGTACTTC. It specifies CASSAPGGQTPAQYF.

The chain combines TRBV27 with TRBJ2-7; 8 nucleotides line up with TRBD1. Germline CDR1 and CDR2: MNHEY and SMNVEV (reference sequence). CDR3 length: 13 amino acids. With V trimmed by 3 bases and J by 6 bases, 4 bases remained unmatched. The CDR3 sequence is CASSFWTGSEQYF. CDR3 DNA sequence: TGTGCCAGCAGTTTCTGGACAGGGTCCGAGCAGTACTTC.

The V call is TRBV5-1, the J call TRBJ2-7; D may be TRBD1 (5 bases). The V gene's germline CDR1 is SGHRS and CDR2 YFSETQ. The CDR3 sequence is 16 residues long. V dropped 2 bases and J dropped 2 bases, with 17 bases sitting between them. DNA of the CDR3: TGCGCCAGCAGCTTCAACGTTGCAGGGTCAACCTACGAGCAGTACTTC. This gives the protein CASSFNVAGSTYEQYF.

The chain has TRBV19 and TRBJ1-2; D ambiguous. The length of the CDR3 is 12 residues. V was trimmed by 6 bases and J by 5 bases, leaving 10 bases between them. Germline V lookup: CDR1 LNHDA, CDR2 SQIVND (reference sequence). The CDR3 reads CASSRLIYGYTF. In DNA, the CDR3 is TGTGCCAGTAGCAGGCTGATATATGGCTACACCTTC.

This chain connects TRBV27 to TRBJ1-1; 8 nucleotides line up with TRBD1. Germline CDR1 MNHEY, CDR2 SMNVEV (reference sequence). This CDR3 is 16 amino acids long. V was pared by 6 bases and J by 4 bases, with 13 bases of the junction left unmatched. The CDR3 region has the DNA TGTGCCAGCAGGCCCCGATACAGGGGGGGGAGCACTGAAGCTTTCTTT. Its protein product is CASRPRYRGGSTEAFF.

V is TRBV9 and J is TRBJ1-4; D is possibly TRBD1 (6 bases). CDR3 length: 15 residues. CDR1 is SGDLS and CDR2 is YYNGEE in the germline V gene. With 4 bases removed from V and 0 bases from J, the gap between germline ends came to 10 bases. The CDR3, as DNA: TGTGCCAGCAGCCCAACAGGGACAACTAATGAAAAACTGTTTTTT. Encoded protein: CASSPTGTTNEKLFF.

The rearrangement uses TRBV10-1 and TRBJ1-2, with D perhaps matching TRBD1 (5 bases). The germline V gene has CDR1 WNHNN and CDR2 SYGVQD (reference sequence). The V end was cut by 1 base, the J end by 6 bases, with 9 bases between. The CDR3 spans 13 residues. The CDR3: CASSEYRSNGYTF. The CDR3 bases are TGCGCCAGCAGTGAGTACAGGTCGAATGGCTACACCTTC.

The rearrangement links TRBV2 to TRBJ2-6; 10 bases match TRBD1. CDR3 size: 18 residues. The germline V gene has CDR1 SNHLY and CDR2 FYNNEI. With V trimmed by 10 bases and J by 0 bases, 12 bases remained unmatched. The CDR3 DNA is TGTGCCACCAAGACCTGGACAGGGGGATTCTCTGGGGCCAACGTCCTGACTTTC. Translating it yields CATKTWTGGFSGANVLTF. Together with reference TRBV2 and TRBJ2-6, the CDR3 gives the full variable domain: EPEVTQTPSHQVTQMGQEVILRCVPISNHLYFYWYRQILGQKVEFLVSFYNNEISEKSEIFDDQFSVERPDGSNFTLKIRSTKLEDSAMYFCATKTWTGGFSGANVLTFGAGSRLTVL.

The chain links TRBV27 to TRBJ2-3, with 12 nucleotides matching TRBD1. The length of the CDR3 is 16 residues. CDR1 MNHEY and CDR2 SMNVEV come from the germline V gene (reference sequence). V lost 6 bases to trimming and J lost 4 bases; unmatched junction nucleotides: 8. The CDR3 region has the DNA TGTGCCAGCAGCTTCCCCGGGACAGGGGGCGCAGATACGCAGTATTTT. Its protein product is CASSFPGTGGADTQYF.

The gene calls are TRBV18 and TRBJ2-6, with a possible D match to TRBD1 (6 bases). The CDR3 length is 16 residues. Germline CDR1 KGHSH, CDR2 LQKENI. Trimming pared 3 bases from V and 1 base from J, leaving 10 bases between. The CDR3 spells CASSPETGSGANVLTF. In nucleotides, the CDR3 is TGTGCCAGCTCACCCGAGACAGGATCTGGGGCCAACGTCCTGACTTTC. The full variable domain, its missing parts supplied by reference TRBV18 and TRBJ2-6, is NAGVMQNPRHLVRRRGQEARLRCSPMKGHSHVYWYRQLPEEGLKFMVYLQKENIIDESGMPKERFSAEFPKEGPSILRIQQVVRGDSAAYFCASSPETGSGANVLTFGAGSRLTVL.

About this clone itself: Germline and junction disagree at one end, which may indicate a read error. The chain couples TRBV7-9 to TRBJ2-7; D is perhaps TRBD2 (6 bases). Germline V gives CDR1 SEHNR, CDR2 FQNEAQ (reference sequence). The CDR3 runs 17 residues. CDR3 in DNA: TGTTCCAGCAGCTTAGCTTATCCGACGGCGGGGTTGTCAGGAGAGTACTTC. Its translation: CSSSLAYPTAGLSGEYF.

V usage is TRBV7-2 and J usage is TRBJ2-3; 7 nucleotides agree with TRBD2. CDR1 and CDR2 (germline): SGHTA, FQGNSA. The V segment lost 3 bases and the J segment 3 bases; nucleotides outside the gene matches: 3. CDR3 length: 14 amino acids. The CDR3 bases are TGTGCCAGCAGCTTCAGGGAGGGAACAGATACGCAGTATTTT. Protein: CASSFREGTDTQYF.

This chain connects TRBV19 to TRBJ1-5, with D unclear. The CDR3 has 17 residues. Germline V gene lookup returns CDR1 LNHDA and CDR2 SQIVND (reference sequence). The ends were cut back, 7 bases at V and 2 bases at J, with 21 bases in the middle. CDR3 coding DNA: TGTGCCAGTATCCACTCGAGGGCCCCGAAGGGCAATCAGCCCCAGCATTTT. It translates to CASIHSRAPKGNQPQHF.

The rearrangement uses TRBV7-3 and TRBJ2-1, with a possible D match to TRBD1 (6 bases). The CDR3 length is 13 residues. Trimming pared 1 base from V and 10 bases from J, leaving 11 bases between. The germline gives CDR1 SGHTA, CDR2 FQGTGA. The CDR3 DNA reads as TGTGCCAGCAGCTTAAATGGGGGCGGGGAGCAGTTCTTC. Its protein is CASSLNGGGEQFF. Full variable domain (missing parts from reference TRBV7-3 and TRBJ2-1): GAGVSQTPSNKVTEKGKYVELRCDPISGHTALYWYRQSLGQGPEFLIYFQGTGAADDSGLPNDRFFAVRPEGSVSTLKIQRTERGDSAVYLCASSLNGGGEQFFGPGTRLTVL.

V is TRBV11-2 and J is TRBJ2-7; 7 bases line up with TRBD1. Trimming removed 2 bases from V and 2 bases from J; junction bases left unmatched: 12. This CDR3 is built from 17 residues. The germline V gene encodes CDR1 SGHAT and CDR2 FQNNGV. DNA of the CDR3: TGTGCCAGCAGCTTATCCTCCGGGACAGTAATTCCCTACGAGCAGTACTTC. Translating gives CASSLSSGTVIPYEQYF.

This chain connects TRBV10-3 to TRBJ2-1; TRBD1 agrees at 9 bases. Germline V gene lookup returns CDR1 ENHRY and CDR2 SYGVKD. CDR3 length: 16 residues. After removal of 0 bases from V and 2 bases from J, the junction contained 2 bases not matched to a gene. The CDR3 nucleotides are TGTGCCATCAGTGAGTCGACAGGGGGTACCTACAATGAGCAGTTCTTC. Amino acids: CAISESTGGTYNEQFF.